This TCR beta chain was found in a study of T-cell memory formation after mild COVID-19. The study's findings and limits: Later expanders leaned toward CD4+, whereas clones contracting from day 15 to 85 were balanced CD4/CD8.

Germline CDR1 and CDR2: MDHEN and SYDVKM. V was cut by 3 bases and J by 5 bases, with 13 bases left in between. The CDR3 length is 15 residues. Notes on this clonotype: Its antigen is not identified.

cDNA libraries for TCR alpha and TCR beta, carrying sample barcodes and UMIs, came from 5'RACE with constant-segment primers. Via MiXCR, TCRdb re-called the 5' RACE reads, giving one row per CDR3 protein. The table has a few hundred thousand distinct CDR3 sequences, approximately 20% seen once. This receptor was taken from a man in his late teens or twenties who had mild COVID-19 (a few samples of this study predate the infection). Cell type and time point are not known. Sequenced input: PBMCs or a T cell subset sorted from them (not recorded which). This chain joins TRBV28 and TRBJ2-2; no firm D call. CDR3 sequence reads: CASSLGSIQTGELFF. In DNA form, the CDR3 reads TGTGCCAGCAGTTTGGGGTCTATCCAAACCGGGGAGCTGTTTTTT.